A single sample gave rise to the 2 T cell receptor beta chains below, sequenced in a study of human T cells and chemical hapten exposure (dated by TCRdb to the early 2020s). Library preparation used RACE. Instrument used: NextSeq 500. TCRdb reworked the public reads: Q25 trimming with fastp, MiXCR clone assembly, productive beta chains retained. Entries are consolidated by CDR3 protein sequence, retaining the most common genes and DNA. This sample lists tens of thousands of distinct CDR3 sequences; about 4% were detected once. The top ten hold about 6% of the sample. Explained via the paper, the time point label denotes: healthy volunteer bleed at 6 weeks. Total RNA was extracted from unfractionated whole blood collected in Tempus Blood RNA tubes. The sequencing input was whole blood. The receptor set was obtained from a human donor in good health. Some clones in this sample may be carry-over from other donors' samples.

This clonotype was seen ten or more times. V is TRBV15 and J is TRBJ2-3, with 9 bases that match TRBD1. This CDR3 has 16 amino acids. With 4 bases clipped from V and 4 bases from J, the junction kept 9 bases outside the gene matches. Germline values: CDR1 LNHNV, CDR2 YYDKDF (reference sequence). Here the CDR3 DNA reads TGTGCCACCAGCACCCGCGGGACAGGGAGATCAGATACGCAGTATTTT. Its translation: CATSTRGTGRSDTQYF.

This clonotype appeared many times. This chain uses TRBV6-5 with TRBJ1-5, with 8 bases lining up with TRBD1. CDR3 length: 14 residues. With V trimmed by 8 bases and J by 3 bases, 6 bases remained unmatched. The germline V gene encodes CDR1 MNHEY and CDR2 SVGAGI. CDR3 DNA: TGTGCCAGCCGATACAGGGGGATCAATCAGCCCCAGCATTTT. It translates to CASRYRGINQPQHF.